This is a list of T cell receptor beta chains from one sample in a study of blood T cells in healthy people across ages. TCRdb re-analysed the 5' RACE reads in MiXCR, keeping a single row per CDR3 protein. Of 1,300,000 or so distinct CDR3 sequences in the sample, roughly 60% are singletons; the top ten hold about 6.7%. Material: blood. The receptors come from a man aged 18-30 years in good health. Both conserved end residues are part of each CDR3. The order of the fields is clone size, V gene, J gene, D gene, CDR3 DNA, CDR3 protein. D genes are given only for firm matches. Rows may omit the clone size; those that give it use once, few, many or a size class.

few	TRBV4-2	TRBJ2-1	NA	TGTGCCAGCAGCCAAGCGGGGATCTCCTACAATGAGCAGTTCTTC	CASSQAGISYNEQFF
NA	TRBV6-5	TRBJ2-5	NA	TGTGCCAGCAGTTACTCCGGGTTAGGAGAGACCCAGTACTTC	CASSYSGLGETQYF
NA	TRBV4-2	TRBJ1-1	TRBD1	TGTGCCAGCAGCCAAGATCGCAGGGGGTGGGGGACTGAAGCTTTCTTT	CASSQDRRGWGTEAFF
NA	TRBV28	TRBJ2-2	NA	TGTGCCAGCAGGAGTGGGCAGGTCGGGGAGCTGTTTTTT	CASRSGQVGELFF
NA	TRBV13	TRBJ2-4	TRBD2	TGTGCCAGCAGCTTCGTAAGCGGGGCGACCACAAACATTCAGTACTTC	CASSFVSGATTNIQYF
NA	TRBV6-6	TRBJ2-1	NA	TGTGCCAGCACCGGGGGCAGATCGTACAATGAGCAGTTCTTC	CASTGGRSYNEQFF
once	TRBV7-9	TRBJ1-6	NA	TGTGCCAGCAGCTTAGCCGACGGTTATAATTCATCCCTCCACTTT	CASSLADGYNSSLHF
NA	TRBV4-2	TRBJ2-1	NA	TGTGCCAGCAGCCAAGATGGGAGGGGGGGGAATGAGCAGTTCTTC	CASSQDGRGGNEQFF
once	TRBV12-3/TRBV12-4	TRBJ1-1	NA	TGTGCCAGCAGTTCCCGACAGGCTGGAGACACTGAAGCTTTCTTT	CASSSRQAGDTEAFF
NA	TRBV29-1	TRBJ2-7	NA	TGCAGCGTTCTAATACAGGAGGACCCCCTCTACGAGCAGTACTTC	CSVLIQEDPLYEQYF
NA	TRBV4-1	TRBJ2-6	NA	TGCGCCAGCAGCCAAGAACCAGGGGGGAGATATGGGGCCAGCGTCCTGACTTTC	CASSQEPGGRYGASVLTF
few	TRBV20-1	TRBJ2-7	NA	TGCAGTGCTGGGGGGCGCCCCAAAGGCGAGCAGTACTTC	CSAGGRPKGEQYF
NA	TRBV5-1	TRBJ2-1	NA	TGCGCCAGCAGGGATGGAGTGACCAGCTCCTACAATGAGCAGTTCTTC	CASRDGVTSSYNEQFF
NA	TRBV7-2	TRBJ2-3	NA	TGTGCCAGCAGCCAGCCCGCAGCTACGCAGTATTTT	CASSQPAATQYF
NA	TRBV11-2	TRBJ1-3	NA	TGTGCCAGCAGCTTAGATCCGGGAACGGGAAACACCATATATTTT	CASSLDPGTGNTIYF
NA	TRBV20-1	TRBJ2-5	TRBD1	TGCAGTGCTAGAGCCTCCTGGGGAAAACAGGGGGAGACCCAGTACTTC	CSARASWGKQGETQYF
few	TRBV5-6	TRBJ2-3	NA	TGTGCCAGCAGCTTTAGGGGGACCACAGATACGCAGTATTTT	CASSFRGTTDTQYF
NA	TRBV7-2	TRBJ2-7	NA	TGTGCCAGCAGCTCCGGGAAAGGCCCCTACGAGCAGTACTTC	CASSSGKGPYEQYF
NA	TRBV20-1	TRBJ1-1	TRBD1	TGCAGTGCTAACCCCGGGACAGGGACCACTGAAGCTTTCTTT	CSANPGTGTTEAFF
few	TRBV6-6	TRBJ2-1	TRBD2	TGTGCCAGCAGTTACGTAGCGGGGGGCGGGAATGAGCAGTTCTTC	CASSYVAGGGNEQFF
NA	TRBV15	TRBJ2-5	NA	TGTGCCAGTAGGGGGGCCGGCGGGACCCAGTACTTC	CASRGAGGTQYF
NA	TRBV20-1	TRBJ2-3	NA	TGCAGTGCTTTTGAAGGCAGGTGGTTGGATACGCAGTATTTT	CSAFEGRWLDTQYF
NA	TRBV12-3/TRBV12-4	TRBJ1-1	NA	TGTGCCAGCAGTCCCCCAACCACTGAAGCTTTCTTT	CASSPPTTEAFF
few	TRBV12-3/TRBV12-4	TRBJ2-7	NA	TGTGCCAGCAGTCTGGCTTTCTCCTACGAGCAGTACTTC	CASSLAFSYEQYF
few	TRBV15	TRBJ1-2	TRBD1	TGTGCCACCAGTCCCTCGAGGGACAGGGTTTATGGCTACACCTTC	CATSPSRDRVYGYTF
NA	TRBV12-3/TRBV12-4	TRBJ2-3	TRBD2	TGTGCCAGCAACCAACTAGCGGGAGCCACAGATACGCAGTATTTT	CASNQLAGATDTQYF
NA	TRBV6-5	TRBJ2-2	NA	TGTGCCAGCAGTCGGGTTCAGGCCGGGGAGCTGTTTTTT	CASSRVQAGELFF
NA	TRBV27	TRBJ2-7	TRBD1	TGTGCCAGCAGACGGCAGGGGGCGGGCAACGAGCAGTACTTC	CASRRQGAGNEQYF
NA	TRBV20-1	TRBJ2-7	NA	TGCAGTGCCCCGGGCGCTGAAGTTAGGAGCTCCTACGAGCAGTACTTC	CSAPGAEVRSSYEQYF
NA	TRBV20-1	TRBJ2-3	NA	TGCAGTGCCCTCCCAAGGGCCGGGTTGGATACGCAGTATTTT	CSALPRAGLDTQYF
NA	TRBV2	TRBJ2-7	NA	TGTGCCAGCAGTGAAGTTGAGGGGGCCTACGAGCAGTACTTC	CASSEVEGAYEQYF
NA	TRBV5-1	TRBJ2-7	TRBD1	TGCGCCAGCAGCTTGATAGGGACAGGGATCCACGAGCAGTACTTC	CASSLIGTGIHEQYF
NA	TRBV20-1	TRBJ2-7	NA	TGCAGTGCTAGGCAGGGCTTGGGGAGTTACGAGCAGTACTTC	CSARQGLGSYEQYF
NA	TRBV3-1	TRBJ1-2	NA	TGTGCCAGCAGCCACACCAGGGGCCGGATTAACTATGGCTACACCTTC	CASSHTRGRINYGYTF
NA	TRBV27	TRBJ2-3	NA	TGTGCCAGCAGCGACTACCGACAGGATGGCACAGATACGCAGTATTTT	CASSDYRQDGTDTQYF
NA	TRBV5-1	TRBJ1-2	NA	TGCGCCAGCGGCCCCAGGGATTACGACTATGGCTACACCTTC	CASGPRDYDYGYTF
NA	TRBV6-5	TRBJ2-5	NA	TGTGCCAGCAGTTACTCGCCGGGACTTCAAGAGACCCAGTACTTC	CASSYSPGLQETQYF
NA	TRBV10-3	TRBJ2-5	TRBD2	TGTGCCATCAGTGAAGCGGGGGGGATCCTAGAGACCCAGTACTTC	CAISEAGGILETQYF
few	TRBV5-1	TRBJ2-1	NA	TGCGCCAGCAGCTTGAACCCTACAGGATCTCATGAGCAGTTCTTC	CASSLNPTGSHEQFF
NA	TRBV20-1	TRBJ2-7	TRBD1	TGCAGTGGAGAGATCGCGGACAGGGTTCCCTACGAGCAGTACTTC	CSGEIADRVPYEQYF
few	TRBV5-1	TRBJ2-1	TRBD1	TGCGCCAGCAGCTTGGGTCTGGGACAGGGGGAAGATGAGCAGTTCTTC	CASSLGLGQGEDEQFF
NA	TRBV7-9	TRBJ2-7	NA	TGTGCCAGCAGCTTATCTACAGATCGGCTGTACTTC	CASSLSTDRLYF
NA	TRBV9	TRBJ2-1	NA	TGTGCCAGCAGCGTTGTGGTCACCGTCCGCGATGAGCAGTTCTTC	CASSVVVTVRDEQFF
few	TRBV5-1	TRBJ2-1	TRBD2	TGCGCCAGCAGCTGGGGGGCTAGCGGGAGTTCCGATGAGCAGTTCTTC	CASSWGASGSSDEQFF
NA	TRBV20-1	TRBJ1-5	NA	TGCAGTGCACTTACCGGGCCATTACATCAGCCCCAGCATTTT	CSALTGPLHQPQHF
few	TRBV12-3/TRBV12-4	TRBJ1-5	NA	TGTGCCAGCAGTTTAGCGGGGGGGACTCAGCCCCAGCATTTT	CASSLAGGTQPQHF
NA	TRBV7-6	TRBJ1-4	NA	TGCGCCAGCAGCCCCAGGGGTACGGGCCTTAATGAAAAACTGTTTTTT	CASSPRGTGLNEKLFF
few	TRBV4-1	TRBJ2-7	TRBD1	TGCGCCAGCAGCCAAAGGACAGGGAGATCCTACGAGCAGTACTTC	CASSQRTGRSYEQYF
NA	TRBV29-1	TRBJ2-7	NA	TGCAGCGCCAAAGAATTCTACGAGCAGTACTTC	CSAKEFYEQYF
NA	TRBV5-8	TRBJ2-4	NA	TGTGCCAATCCACCGACCTTAGCCAAAAACATTCAGTACTTC	CANPPTLAKNIQYF
NA	TRBV14	TRBJ2-5	NA	TGTGCCAGCAGCCACTTCGAGACCCAGTACTTC	CASSHFETQYF
NA	TRBV29-1	TRBJ2-7	TRBD1	TGCAGCGTGGGGGACAGGGTTGAGGGGAACGAGCAGTACTTC	CSVGDRVEGNEQYF
NA	TRBV9	TRBJ2-6	TRBD1	TGTGCCTGCAGCGTATGGACAGGAACGGCCTCTGGGGCCAACGTCCTGACTTTC	CACSVWTGTASGANVLTF
NA	TRBV15	TRBJ1-2	NA	TGTGCCACCAGCAGAGATCAAGGCAGACTATTGAACTATGGCTACACCTTC	CATSRDQGRLLNYGYTF
NA	TRBV5-1	TRBJ2-7	TRBD2	TGCGCCAGCCTTTTTAGCGGGAGGCCGGGCGATGAGCAGTACTTC	CASLFSGRPGDEQYF
NA	TRBV4-3	TRBJ1-2	TRBD1	TGCGCCAGCAGCCAAGATTTCCGGGACAGCAGTGGGTATGGCTACACCTTC	CASSQDFRDSSGYGYTF
NA	TRBV27	TRBJ2-5	NA	TGTGCCAGCAGCTCCTCCGGAGTAAGGCAGTACTTC	CASSSSGVRQYF
NA	TRBV12-3/TRBV12-4	TRBJ1-5	NA	TGTGCCAGCAGTTTAATGGAGGGAGGGCCGGAGCCCCAGCATTTT	CASSLMEGGPEPQHF
NA	TRBV3-1	TRBJ2-7	NA	TGTGCCAGCAGCCCTGGACCCAGCCAGGACCCCGAGCAGTACTTC	CASSPGPSQDPEQYF